Below, one TCR beta chain is given with its context. How the authors handled the data: Reference gene primer amplification yielded estimated nucleated cell counts. Clones were read by immunoSEQ multiplex PCR, and TCRdb kept only the in-frame ones, dropping some. V, J and clone size are those of that table, while D and trimming were read from the DNA. This sample has some 520,000 clones; about 88% occur once, and the top ten carry roughly 0.9%. This CDR3 spans 21 amino acids. Germline V gives CDR1 KGHSH, CDR2 LQKENI. V dropped 1 base and J dropped 7; count of bases not matched to a gene: 23. The entry originates in a study of blood T cell repertoires in COVID-19. Looking at the study overall: Sites across the United States, Italy and Spain contributed samples from acute and convalescent COVID-19. T cells, B-cell-depleted T cells, or PBMCs provided the cDNA or gDNA that served as material.

Sequences were obtained from peripheral blood. The V and J genes are TRBV18 and TRBJ2-7, with 12 bases identical to TRBD1. The TCR was taken from a man between 18 and 35 years old with COVID-19, enrolled during active disease. The CDR3 loop is CASSPRGQSAIKGQGAREQYF. The CDR3 region has the DNA TGTGCCAGCTCACCACGAGGACAATCGGCAATCAAGGGACAGGGGGCGAGGGAGCAGTACTTC.